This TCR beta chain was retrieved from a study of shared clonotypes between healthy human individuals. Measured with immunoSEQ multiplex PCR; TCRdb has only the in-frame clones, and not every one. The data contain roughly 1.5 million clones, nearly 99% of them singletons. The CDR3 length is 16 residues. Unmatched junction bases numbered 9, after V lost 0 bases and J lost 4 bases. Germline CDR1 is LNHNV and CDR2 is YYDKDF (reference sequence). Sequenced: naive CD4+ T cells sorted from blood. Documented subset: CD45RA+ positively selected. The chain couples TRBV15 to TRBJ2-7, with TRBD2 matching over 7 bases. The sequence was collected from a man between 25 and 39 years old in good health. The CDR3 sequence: CATSREAGLRIYEQYF. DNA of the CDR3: TGTGCCACCAGCAGAGAAGCGGGACTAAGAATTTACGAGCAGTACTTC.